This T cell receptor (beta chain) appears in the sequencing data of a study of blood T cell repertoires in COVID-19. Study-level information: Sample material is recorded as cDNA or gDNA derived from T cells, B-cell-depleted T cells, or PBMCs.

Enrolled during active infection, Seattle patients were then followed longitudinally. Data came from immunoSEQ multiplex PCR; TCRdb stores just in-frame clones and leaves some out. The data hold more than 60,000 clones, with around 88% observed a single time. Trimming shortened V by 4 bases and J by 1 base, and 10 bases separated the two germline ends. The CDR3 is made up of 14 amino acids. The germline V gene encodes CDR1 LGHDT and CDR2 YNNKEL (reference sequence). The chain employs TRBV3-1 (or the pseudogene TRBV3-2) and TRBJ1-1; tentative D call: TRBD1 (6 bases). The sequenced sample was peripheral blood. This clonotype was sampled from a man older than 75 with COVID-19, enrolled during active disease. The CDR3 DNA is TGTGCCAGCAGCCGGACGACAGGGAACACTGAAGCTTTCTTT. Translated: CASSRTTGNTEAFF.